The present entry profiles one T cell receptor (beta chain) with its context. The CDR3 consists of 15 residues. Germline V gene lookup returns CDR1 SGHAT and CDR2 FQNNGV. J lost 4 bases, V lost 4 bases, and 6 bases had no gene match. This specimen comes from a study of blood T cell repertoires in COVID-19. Study as a whole: Researchers got acute and convalescent COVID-19 samples from the United States, Italy and Spain. PBMCs, B-cell-depleted T cells, or T cells were the source of the cDNA or gDNA that made up the material.

Authors' methods: From reference gene primer amplification, estimates of nucleated cell counts were derived. Sequenced by immunoSEQ multiplex PCR; TCRdb stores in-frame clones only, minus some. The D gene and trimming were derived from the DNA, and the V and J assignments and clone size from that table. The sample gives 40,000 to 50,000 clones, around nine tenths of which show up once; approximately 5% is in the top ten. This rearrangement joins TRBV11-2 to TRBJ1-3; 8 bases match TRBD1. The sequence derives from a human donor in a cohort sampled during active COVID-19. Sequencing was performed on peripheral blood. CDR3 sequence: CASSSPRTGGNTIYF. The CDR3 nucleotides are TGTGCCAGCAGCTCCCCGCGGACAGGGGGAAACACCATATATTTT. The variable domain in full, completed from reference TRBV11-2 and TRBJ1-3, reads EAGVAQSPRYKIIEKRQSVAFWCNPISGHATLYWYQQILGQGPKLLIQFQNNGVVDDSQLPKDRFSAERLKGVDSTLKIQPAKLEDSAVYLCASSSPRTGGNTIYFGEGSWLTVV.